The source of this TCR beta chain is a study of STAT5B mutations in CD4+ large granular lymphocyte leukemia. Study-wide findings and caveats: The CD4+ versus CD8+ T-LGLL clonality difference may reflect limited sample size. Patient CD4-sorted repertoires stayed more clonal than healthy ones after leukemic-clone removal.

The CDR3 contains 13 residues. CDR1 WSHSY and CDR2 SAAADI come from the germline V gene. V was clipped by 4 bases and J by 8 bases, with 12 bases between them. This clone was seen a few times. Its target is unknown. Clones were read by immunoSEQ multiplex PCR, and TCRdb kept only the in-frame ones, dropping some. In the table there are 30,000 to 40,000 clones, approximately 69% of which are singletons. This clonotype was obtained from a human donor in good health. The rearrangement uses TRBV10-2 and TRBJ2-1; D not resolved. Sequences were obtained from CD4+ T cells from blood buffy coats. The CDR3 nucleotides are TGCGCCAGCAGTGCCCCAGCTCCGGATGAGCAGTTCTTC. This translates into CASSAPAPDEQFF.